A single sample gave rise to the 13 T cell receptor beta chains below, sequenced in a study of shared clonotypes between healthy human individuals. TCRdb keeps only in-frame clones here, not all; method: immunoSEQ multiplex PCR. The sample comprises about half a million clones, around 80% of which are singletons, and about an eighth rests with the top ten. The sample taken for sequencing was PBMCs. Receptor source: a middle-aged woman in good health. Some clones in this sample may be carry-over from other donors' samples.

The CDR3 region is CATSRTDRGGGEKLFF. The CDR3 DNA follows: TGTGCCACCAGCAGAACGGACAGGGGTGGTGGGGAAAAACTGTTTTTT. V gene TRBV15 combines with J gene TRBJ1-4; TRBD1 matches at 9 bases. V was pared by 2 bases and J by 8 bases, with 9 bases of the junction left unmatched. The CDR3 length is 16 residues. Germline CDR1 is LNHNV and CDR2 is YYDKDF (reference sequence). Full variable domain (outside the CDR3, taken from reference TRBV15 and TRBJ1-4): DAMVIQNPRYQVTQFGKPVTLSCSQTLNHNVMYWYQQKSSQAPKLLFHYYDKDFNNEADTPDNFQSRRPNTSFCFLDIRSPGLGDTAMYLCATSRTDRGGGEKLFFGSGTQLSVL.

The gene calls are TRBV10-3 and TRBJ2-3, with 8 bases lining up with TRBD1. The germline gives CDR1 ENHRY, CDR2 SYGVKD. This CDR3 is 14 amino acids long. With 6 bases clipped from V and 2 bases from J, the junction kept 4 bases outside the gene matches. The CDR3 nucleotides are TGTGCCATCAGGAGACAGGGGAACACAGATACGCAGTATTTT. This encodes CAIRRQGNTDTQYF.

This clone was found once. V is TRBV15 and J is TRBJ2-2, with a weak D call TRBD1 (6 bases). V was clipped by 2 bases and J by 0 bases, with 13 bases between them. Germline CDR1 is LNHNV and CDR2 is YYDKDF (reference sequence). CDR3 size: 17 residues. CDR3 sequence: CATSRTTGTTNTGELFF. For the CDR3, the DNA is TGTGCCACCAGCAGAACAACGGGGACAACGAACACCGGGGAGCTGTTTTTT.

This clone was observed a handful of times. V is TRBV7-9 and J is TRBJ2-1, with 7 nucleotides matching TRBD2. The CDR3 is 15 amino acids. The V segment lost 4 bases and the J segment 2 bases; nucleotides outside the gene matches: 5. Germline V gene lookup returns CDR1 SEHNR and CDR2 FQNEAQ (reference sequence). The CDR3 sequence: CASSSPGGTYNEQFF. The CDR3 nucleotides are TGTGCCAGCAGCTCCCCGGGGGGAACCTACAATGAGCAGTTCTTC.

The gene calls are TRBV19 and TRBJ2-3; D unclear. Germline V gene sequence: CDR1 LNHDA, CDR2 SQIVND (reference sequence). Trimming shortened V by 5 bases and J by 6 bases, and 6 bases separated the two germline ends. This CDR3 region has 11 residues. CDR3 residues: CASSLRDTQYF. CDR3 DNA: TGTGCCAGTAGTCTCCGGGATACGCAGTATTTT.

J is TRBJ2-2 and V is TRBV28; D gene unclear. CDR1 is MDHEN and CDR2 is SYDVKM in the germline V gene. The CDR3 is made up of 13 amino acids. V was pared by 3 bases and J by 2 bases, with 4 bases between. The CDR3: CASSFLNTGELFF. CDR3 DNA sequence: TGTGCCAGCAGTTTCCTCAACACCGGGGAGCTGTTTTTT.

Note on this clone: A single base is all that separates this from a far larger clone, so a read error is likely. The chain links TRBV30 to TRBJ1-1; D remains unclear. Between the trimmed V and J ends, which lost 3 bases and 4 bases, there was a span of 15 bases. Germline V gene lookup returns CDR1 GTSNPN and CDR2 SVGIG (reference sequence). This CDR3 is 14 amino acids long. CDR3 region: CAWRDPPAGTEAFF. CDR3 DNA sequence: TGTGCCTGGAGGGACCCGCCGGCGGGCACTGAAGCTTTCTTT.

The table lists this clone with a few counts. The final CDR3 position lacks the conserved phenylalanine or tryptophan, pointing to a likely read error. The rearrangement joins TRBV11-3 to TRBJ1-1, with D unclear. Trimming took 4 bases from V and 2 from J, leaving 8 bases between them. The CDR3 consists of 13 residues. Germline V CDR1 and CDR2: SGHNT, YENEEA. The CDR3 DNA sequence: TGTGCCAGCAGCTCGGAATTCAACACTGAAGCTTTCCTT. Translation: CASSSEFNTEAFL.

CDR3 sequence (DNA): TGTGCCGGGACTAGCGGTAGCTCCTACAATGAGCAGTTCTTC. This codes for CAGTSGSSYNEQFF. The chain carries TRBV30 and TRBJ2-1, with 11 bases aligning to TRBD2. CDR3 size: 14 residues. From germline, CDR1 is GTSNPN and CDR2 SVGIG (reference sequence). V lost 8 bases, J lost 0 bases, and 3 bases stayed unmatched.

This chain connects TRBV19 to TRBJ1-5, with unresolved D. The CDR3 has 16 residues. The V gene lost 7 bases and the J gene lost 0 bases, with 16 bases spanning the gap. The germline gives CDR1 LNHDA, CDR2 SQIVND (reference sequence). Here the CDR3 reads CASIPNGVLSNQPQHF. CDR3 in DNA: TGTGCCAGTATCCCAAATGGGGTCCTTAGCAATCAGCCCCAGCATTTT. The full variable domain, its missing parts supplied by reference TRBV19 and TRBJ1-5, is DGGITQSPKYLFRKEGQNVTLSCEQNLNHDAMYWYRQDPGQGLRLIYYSQIVNDFQKGDIAEGYSVSREKKESFPLTVTSAQKNPTAFYLCASIPNGVLSNQPQHFGDGTRLSIL.

V and J are TRBV18 and TRBJ1-2, with TRBD1 as a possible D gene (6 bases). CDR1 KGHSH and CDR2 LQKENI come from the germline V gene. The germline V and J ends were trimmed by 0 bases and 3 bases, with 8 bases remaining between them. This CDR3 is 14 amino acids long. The CDR3 DNA is TGTGCCAGCTCACCACCAGGGGGAGACTATGGCTACACCTTC. Translating it yields CASSPPGGDYGYTF.

The rearrangement uses TRBV6-1 and TRBJ1-2, with TRBD1 as a possible D gene (5 bases). This CDR3 contains 13 residues. V was shortened by 5 bases and J by 3 bases, with 10 bases between the two germline ends. Germline CDR1 MNHNS, CDR2 SASEGT. The CDR3 sequence: CASSPGKYYGYTF. CDR3 in DNA: TGTGCCAGCAGTCCAGGGAAGTACTATGGCTACACCTTC.

This clone came up a few times. The chain couples TRBV27 to TRBJ2-2, with D possibly being TRBD1 (5 bases). CDR3 length: 16 amino acids. V was clipped by 3 bases and J by 6 bases, with 17 bases between them. The germline CDR1 and CDR2 sequences are MNHEY and SMNVEV (reference sequence). The CDR3 spells CASSFTYRPTAGELFF. Here the CDR3 DNA reads TGTGCCAGCAGTTTTACCTACAGGCCGACAGCCGGGGAGCTGTTTTTT.